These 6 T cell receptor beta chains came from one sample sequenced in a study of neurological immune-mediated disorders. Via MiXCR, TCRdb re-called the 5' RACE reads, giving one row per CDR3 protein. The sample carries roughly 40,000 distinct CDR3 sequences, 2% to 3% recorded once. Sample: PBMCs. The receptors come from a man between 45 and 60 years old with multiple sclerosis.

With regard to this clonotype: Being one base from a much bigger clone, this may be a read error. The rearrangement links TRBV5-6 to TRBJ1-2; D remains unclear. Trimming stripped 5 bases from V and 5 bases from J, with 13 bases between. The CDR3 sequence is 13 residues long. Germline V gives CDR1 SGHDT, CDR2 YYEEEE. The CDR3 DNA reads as TGTGCCAGCAGGGGAAAGTCCGTTTATGGCTACACCTTC. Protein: CASRGKSVYGYTF.

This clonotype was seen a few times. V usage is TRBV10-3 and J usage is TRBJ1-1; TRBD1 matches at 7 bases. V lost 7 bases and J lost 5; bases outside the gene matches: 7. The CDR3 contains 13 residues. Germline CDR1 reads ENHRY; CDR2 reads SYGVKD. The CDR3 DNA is TGTGCCATCACCCGAACAGGGGCGACTGAAGCTTTCTTT. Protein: CAITRTGATEAFF.

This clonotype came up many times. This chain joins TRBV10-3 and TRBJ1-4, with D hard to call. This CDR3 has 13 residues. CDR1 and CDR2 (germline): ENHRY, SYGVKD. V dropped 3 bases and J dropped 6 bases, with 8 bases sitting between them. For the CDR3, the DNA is TGTGCCATCAGTGAAGGGTTGGATGAAAAACTGTTTTTT. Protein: CAISEGLDEKLFF.

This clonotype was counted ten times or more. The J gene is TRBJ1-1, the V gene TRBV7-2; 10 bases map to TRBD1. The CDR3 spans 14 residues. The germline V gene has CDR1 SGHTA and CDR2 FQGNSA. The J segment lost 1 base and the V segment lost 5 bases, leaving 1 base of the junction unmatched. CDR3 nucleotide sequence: TGTGCCAGCAGCAGACAGGGGGCGAACACTGAAGCTTTCTTT. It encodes CASSRQGANTEAFF.

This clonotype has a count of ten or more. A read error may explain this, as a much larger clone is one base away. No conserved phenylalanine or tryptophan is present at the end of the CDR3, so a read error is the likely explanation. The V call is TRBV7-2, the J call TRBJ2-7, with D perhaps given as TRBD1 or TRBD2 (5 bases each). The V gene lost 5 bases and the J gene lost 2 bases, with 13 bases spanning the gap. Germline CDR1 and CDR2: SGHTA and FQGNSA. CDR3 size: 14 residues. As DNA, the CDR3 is TGTGCCAGCAGCACCCCCGGGGACCCCTACGAGCAGTACTGC. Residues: CASSTPGDPYEQYC.

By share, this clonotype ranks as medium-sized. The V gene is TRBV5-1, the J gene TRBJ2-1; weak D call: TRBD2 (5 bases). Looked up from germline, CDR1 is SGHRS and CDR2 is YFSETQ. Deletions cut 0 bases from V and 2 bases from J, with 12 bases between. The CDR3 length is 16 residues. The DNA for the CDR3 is TGCGCCAGCAGCTTGGCCGAGGGAACCCCCTACAATGAGCAGTTCTTC. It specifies CASSLAEGTPYNEQFF.